One sample yielded the 9 T cell receptor beta chains listed below, sequenced in a study of cytomegalovirus exposure and HLA in healthy donors. The study ran its PCR with 60 Vbeta and 13 Jbeta primers. Method: immunoSEQ multiplex PCR; TCRdb's copy keeps in-frame clones and lacks some. The top ten hold 10% of the sample, which has 70,000 to 95,000 clones, approximately 72% seen once. Sequenced: PBMCs. These receptor sequences come from a man younger than 45 in good health and CMV-seropositive.

CDR3 region: CASSGGASGGSYEQYF. DNA of the CDR3: TGTGCCAGCAGTGGGGGAGCTAGCGGGGGGAGTTACGAGCAGTACTTC. The chain is built from TRBV2 and TRBJ2-7; 11 bases align to TRBD2. This CDR3 has 16 residues. From germline, CDR1 is SNHLY and CDR2 FYNNEI. The junction had 9 bases not matched to a gene; V was cut back by 4 bases and J by 4 bases.

V and J are TRBV9 and TRBJ2-2; D call uncertain. Per the germline V gene, CDR1 is SGDLS and CDR2 is YYNGEE. V was shortened by 6 bases and J by 2 bases, with 11 bases between the two germline ends. This CDR3 comprises 14 residues. This CDR3 is CASTTLINTGELFF. Written as DNA, the CDR3 is TGTGCCAGCACCACATTGATCAACACCGGGGAGCTGTTTTTT.

This sequence joins TRBV6-1 and TRBJ2-2; tentatively, D is TRBD2 (7 bases). CDR3 length: 14 residues. V dropped 6 bases and J dropped 5 bases, with 13 bases sitting between them. In germline, CDR1 is MNHNS, CDR2 SASEGT. As DNA, the CDR3 is TGTGCCAGCAGCGGAGGGGGGGGGACCGGGGAGCTGTTTTTT. As protein: CASSGGGGTGELFF.

The chain is built from TRBV7-2 and TRBJ1-6, with 11 positions matching TRBD1. The J segment lost 6 bases and the V segment lost 5 bases, leaving 6 bases of the junction unmatched. Germline V gene data show CDR1 as SGHTA and CDR2 as FQGNSA. This CDR3 is built from 16 residues. CDR3: CASSPRTGGRNSPLHF. The CDR3 DNA sequence: TGTGCCAGCAGCCCGAGGACAGGGGGCCGTAATTCACCCCTCCACTTT.

This clone was seen only once. The chain links TRBV20-1 to TRBJ1-1, with D unclear. V gave up 6 bases and J gave up 5 bases, with 10 bases separating them. This CDR3 comprises 11 residues. The germline gives CDR1 DFQATT, CDR2 SNEGSKA (reference sequence). The CDR3 is CSAPAGTEAFF. The CDR3 DNA follows: TGCAGTGCCCCAGCGGGGACTGAAGCTTTCTTT.

This chain links TRBV4-2 with TRBJ2-5, with a weak D call TRBD1 (5 bases). The J call is uncertain, as TRBJ2-7 better fits the DNA end. CDR1 and CDR2 (germline): LGHNA, YNFKEQ. The CDR3 sequence is 13 residues long. The CDR3 bases are TGTGCCAGCAGCCCTCAGGGTGCCTACGAGCAGTACTTC. Its protein is CASSPQGAYEQYF.

This clone showed up just a few times. The rearrangement links TRBV5-4 to TRBJ1-6; D remains ambiguous. The CDR3 runs 16 residues. The V end lost 3 bases, the J end lost 6 bases, and 16 bases lay between the germline ends. From germline, CDR1 is SGHNT and CDR2 YYREEE (reference sequence). The CDR3 here is CASSSGSSFSNSPLHF. The CDR3 coding sequence is TGTGCCAGCAGCTCGGGAAGCTCCTTTTCTAATTCACCCCTCCACTTT.

The rearrangement uses TRBV9 and TRBJ2-7, with TRBD1 matching 9 bases. CDR1 is SGDLS and CDR2 is YYNGEE in the germline V gene. The CDR3 sequence is 14 residues long. V was pared by 8 bases and J by 6 bases, with 12 bases of the junction left unmatched. As DNA, the CDR3 is TGTGCCAGTACACAGGGGGCGGGGTTATCCGAGCAGTACTTC. This codes for CASTQGAGLSEQYF.

The DNA of the CDR3 is TGCGCCAGCAGCCAGACTAGCGCCGCAGCGGGAAATGAGCAGTTCTTC. This translates into CASSQTSAAAGNEQFF. The chain joins TRBV4-3 to TRBJ2-1, with 8 bases that match TRBD2. This CDR3 is built from 16 residues. V shed 3 bases, J shed 7 bases, and the junction held 11 bases outside the gene matches. CDR1 LGHNA and CDR2 YSLEER come from the germline V gene.